The 22 T cell receptor beta chains in this list originate from one sample, sequenced in a study of neoadjuvant anti-PD-1 for oral cavity cancer. Only in-frame clones appear in the TCRdb table, and some are missing; sequencing was by immunoSEQ multiplex PCR. The data hold about 5,700 clones, with about 61% observed a single time. This sample comprised tumor tissue, obtained before nivolumab (anti-PD-1) treatment. The receptors originated from a person aged 40 to 85 with oral cavity squamous cell carcinoma.

The V and J genes are TRBV18 and TRBJ2-1, with no clear D. The CDR3 is made up of 14 amino acids. Germline loops: CDR1 KGHSH, CDR2 LQKENI. Trimming took off 0 bases at V and 5 bases at J, with 8 bases between the two ends. CDR3 DNA sequence: TGTGCCAGCTCACCACCCAACACGAACAATGAGCAGTTCTTC. Translating gives CASSPPNTNNEQFF.

This clone appeared a few times. The V and J genes are TRBV5-6 and TRBJ1-1; TRBD1 is a possible D gene (5 bases). This CDR3 spans 15 amino acids. The V gene lost 1 base and the J gene lost 6 bases, with 16 bases spanning the gap. CDR1 is SGHDT and CDR2 is YYEEEE in the germline V gene. This chain's CDR3 is CASSLYSRAKPEAFF. In DNA form, the CDR3 reads TGTGCCAGCAGCTTGTATAGCAGGGCAAAGCCTGAAGCTTTCTTT.

V gene TRBV27 combines with J gene TRBJ1-1, with 7 bases matching TRBD1. The length of the CDR3 is 15 residues. V dropped 4 bases and J dropped 2; count of bases not matched to a gene: 7. Germline CDR1 is MNHEY and CDR2 is SMNVEV (reference sequence). In DNA form, the CDR3 reads TGTGCCAGCAGTTCATCCGGGACAGCTAACACTGAAGCTTTCTTT. Protein: CASSSSGTANTEAFF.

This clone appeared a few times. The chain recombines TRBV27 with TRBJ2-3; possible D gene TRBD1, 6 bases. CDR1 is MNHEY, CDR2 SMNVEV, per germline (reference sequence). Trimming removed 6 bases at V and 4 bases at J, with 14 bases between. The CDR3 totals 14 residues. The CDR3 region is CASSLQGMADTQYF. DNA for the CDR3: TGTGCCAGCAGCCTACAGGGTATGGCAGATACGCAGTATTTT.

V and J are TRBV7-9 and TRBJ2-7, with 7 nucleotides matching TRBD1. J gave up 5 bases and V 2 bases, and 6 bases lay outside the gene matches. Germline assignment: CDR1 SEHNR and CDR2 FQNEAQ (reference sequence). CDR3 length: 14 amino acids. The CDR3 is CASSLTQGENEQYF. DNA for the CDR3: TGTGCCAGCAGCTTAACCCAGGGGGAGAACGAGCAGTACTTC.

V usage is TRBV11-3 and J usage is TRBJ2-5; TRBD2 matches 9 bases. This CDR3 is 15 amino acids long. Germline V gives CDR1 SGHNT, CDR2 YENEEA. After removal of 5 bases from V and 5 bases from J, the junction contained 9 bases not matched to a gene. Here the CDR3 reads CASSPSSGGEETQYF. DNA of the CDR3: TGTGCCAGCAGCCCCAGTAGCGGGGGAGAGGAGACCCAGTACTTC.

V is TRBV28 and J is TRBJ2-7; D may match TRBD1 or TRBD2 (5 bases each). The V gene's germline CDR1 is MDHEN and CDR2 SYDVKM. V shed 6 bases and J shed 3 bases, with 18 bases lying between them. The length of the CDR3 is 15 residues. The CDR3 loop is CASSKHPGTLYEQYF. CDR3 sequence (DNA): TGTGCCAGCAGCAAGCACCCCGGGACCCTCTACGAGCAGTACTTC.

This chain connects TRBV4-2 to TRBJ2-1, with D possibly being TRBD1 (6 bases). The CDR3 has 14 amino acids. Germline V gives CDR1 LGHNA, CDR2 YNFKEQ. Deletions cut 0 bases from V and 3 bases from J, with 6 bases between. This chain's CDR3 is CASSQEDSYNEQFF. The CDR3 DNA reads as TGTGCCAGCAGCCAAGAGGACAGCTACAATGAGCAGTTCTTC.

The chain has TRBV29-1 and TRBJ1-1; 9 bases fit TRBD1. Germline V CDR1 and CDR2: SQVTM, ANQGSEA. The CDR3 contains 13 residues. V was pared by 6 bases and J by 2 bases, with 4 bases of the junction left unmatched. CDR3 DNA: TGCAGCGTCAAGACAGGGGGTAACACTGAAGCTTTCTTT. The encoded protein is CSVKTGGNTEAFF.

This chain connects TRBV19 to TRBJ1-6; D is perhaps TRBD1 (6 bases). The V end was cut by 6 bases, the J end by 9 bases, with 15 bases between. The length of the CDR3 is 14 residues. The germline CDR1 and CDR2 sequences are LNHDA and SQIVND (reference sequence). CDR3 loop: CASRQGRRGSPLHF. The CDR3 coding sequence is TGTGCCAGTAGGCAGGGGCGGAGGGGTTCACCCCTCCACTTT.

This clone has only a few counts. This sequence joins TRBV8-2 and TRBJ2-6; TRBD1, as called in the table, went unchecked against the DNA. TRBV8-2 is a known pseudogene. The CDR3 is 15 residues long. The CDR3 reads CGIHITQSRANVLTF. The CDR3 coding sequence is TGTGGCATTCATATAACACAAAGTCGGGCCAACGTCCTGACTTTC.

The J gene is TRBJ2-3, the V gene TRBV11-3, with D possibly matching TRBD2 (6 bases). The CDR3 covers 15 residues. The V end lost 5 bases, the J end lost 4 bases, and 16 bases lay between the germline ends. Per the germline V gene, CDR1 is SGHNT and CDR2 is YENEEA. The CDR3 bases are TGTGCCAGCAGCCCGGGACTCGGGAGCGCAGATACGCAGTATTTT. It is translated as CASSPGLGSADTQYF. The variable domain in full, completed from reference TRBV11-3 and TRBJ2-3, reads EAGVVQSPRYKIIEKKQPVAFWCNPISGHNTLYWYLQNLGQGPELLIRYENEEAVDDSQLPKDRFSAERLKGVDSTLKIQPAELGDSAVYLCASSPGLGSADTQYFGPGTRLTVL.

The chain links TRBV5-6 to TRBJ2-3, with no clear D. V was clipped by 0 bases and J by 0 bases, with 5 bases between them. The CDR3 has 14 residues. Germline V gives CDR1 SGHDT, CDR2 YYEEEE. The CDR3: CASSLGRSTDTQYF. CDR3 DNA: TGTGCCAGCAGCTTGGGCAGAAGCACAGATACGCAGTATTTT.

This chain connects TRBV28 to TRBJ1-1; D possibly corresponds to TRBD1 (5 bases). V shed 7 bases and J shed 0 bases, with 15 bases lying between them. The germline V gene encodes CDR1 MDHEN and CDR2 SYDVKM. The CDR3 totals 15 residues. In DNA form, the CDR3 reads TGTGCCAGCAATCCTCCCAGGGTAATGAACACTGAAGCTTTCTTT. This encodes CASNPPRVMNTEAFF.

This chain connects TRBV11-3 to TRBJ2-3; 10 positions agree with TRBD1. V dropped 1 base and J dropped 6; count of bases not matched to a gene: 7. CDR3 length: 16 residues. Germline values: CDR1 SGHNT, CDR2 YENEEA. Here the CDR3 reads CASSLGGTGAWDTQYF. Here the CDR3 DNA reads TGTGCCAGCAGCTTAGGAGGGACAGGGGCTTGGGATACGCAGTATTTT.

This clone was counted between two and nine times. The chain carries TRBV20-1 and TRBJ1-2, with D perhaps TRBD1 (6 bases). This CDR3 has 11 amino acids. Per germline, CDR1 DFQATT and CDR2 SNEGSKA (reference sequence). Trimming pared 6 bases from V and 3 bases from J, leaving 8 bases between. This chain's CDR3 is CSARQDYGYTF. The DNA of the CDR3 is TGCAGTGCGCGACAGGACTATGGCTACACCTTC.

CDR3 sequence: CASSLQETQYF. For the CDR3, the DNA is TGCGCCAGCAGCCTGCAAGAGACCCAGTACTTC. The V call is TRBV5-1, the J call TRBJ2-5, with no clear D. Trimming stripped 4 bases from V and 2 bases from J, with 3 bases between. The CDR3 contains 11 residues. Germline CDR1 and CDR2: SGHRS and YFSETQ.

V usage is TRBV9 and J usage is TRBJ2-3; 7 bases are a match to TRBD2. This CDR3 comprises 20 residues. CDR1 and CDR2 (germline): SGDLS, YYNGEE. Losses at the gene ends were 0 bases for V and 6 bases for J; bases not matched to a gene: 22. The CDR3 sequence is CASSVGVGTILADLQDTQYF. Written as DNA, the CDR3 is TGTGCCAGCAGCGTAGGGGTAGGGACGATCCTAGCGGACCTCCAGGATACGCAGTATTTT.

This clone came up a few times. The chain has TRBV14 and TRBJ1-4; D not certain. The germline gives CDR1 SGHDN, CDR2 FVKESK. CDR3 length: 12 amino acids. V lost 4 bases and J 7 bases, leaving 7 bases between the germline ends. Written as DNA, the CDR3 is TGTGCCAGCAGCCCTGGTGGTGAAAAACTGTTTTTT. Protein sequence: CASSPGGEKLFF.

The chain links TRBV28 to TRBJ2-7, with 7 bases that match TRBD1. This CDR3 comprises 15 residues. The V and J ends lost 3 bases and 0 bases, in that order; junction bases with no gene match: 5. Germline loops: CDR1 MDHEN, CDR2 SYDVKM. The CDR3 DNA reads as TGTGCCAGCAGTTTCCCAGGACAGGCCTCCTACGAGCAGTACTTC. The encoded protein is CASSFPGQASYEQYF. Drawing the rest from reference TRBV28 and TRBJ2-7, the complete variable domain is DVKVTQSSRYLVKRTGEKVFLECVQDMDHENMFWYRQDPGLGLRLIYFSYDVKMKEKGDIPEGYSVSREKKERFSLILESASTNQTSMYLCASSFPGQASYEQYFGPGTRLTVT.

The V gene is TRBV5-1, the J gene TRBJ2-7; D is unclear. Looked up from germline, CDR1 is SGHRS and CDR2 is YFSETQ. This CDR3 is 14 amino acids long. V lost 1 base and J 4 bases, leaving 12 bases between the germline ends. The CDR3 region has the DNA TGCGCCAGCAGCTTGCCCTCCATCCCATACGAGCAGTACTTC. The encoded protein is CASSLPSIPYEQYF.

V and J are TRBV27 and TRBJ1-1; D gene unclear. Trimming took 4 bases from V and 1 from J, leaving 7 bases between them. The germline CDR1 and CDR2 sequences are MNHEY and SMNVEV (reference sequence). This CDR3 has 13 amino acids. The CDR3 here is CASSWGGNTEAFF. The DNA for the CDR3 is TGTGCCAGCAGTTGGGGTGGGAACACTGAAGCTTTCTTT.